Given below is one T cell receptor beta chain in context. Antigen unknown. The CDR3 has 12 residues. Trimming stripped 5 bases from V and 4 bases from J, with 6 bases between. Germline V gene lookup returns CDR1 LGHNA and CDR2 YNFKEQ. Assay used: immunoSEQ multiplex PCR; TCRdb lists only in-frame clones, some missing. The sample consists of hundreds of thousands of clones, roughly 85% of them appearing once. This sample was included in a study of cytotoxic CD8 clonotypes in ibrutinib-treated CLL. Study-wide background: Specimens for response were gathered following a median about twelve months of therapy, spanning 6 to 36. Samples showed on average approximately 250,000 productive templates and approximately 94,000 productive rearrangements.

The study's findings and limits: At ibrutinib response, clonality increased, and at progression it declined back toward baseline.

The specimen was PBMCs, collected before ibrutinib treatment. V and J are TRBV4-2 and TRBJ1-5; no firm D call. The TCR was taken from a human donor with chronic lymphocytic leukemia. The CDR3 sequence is CASSYGNQPQHF. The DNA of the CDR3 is TGTGCCAGCAGCTATGGGAATCAGCCCCAGCATTTT.